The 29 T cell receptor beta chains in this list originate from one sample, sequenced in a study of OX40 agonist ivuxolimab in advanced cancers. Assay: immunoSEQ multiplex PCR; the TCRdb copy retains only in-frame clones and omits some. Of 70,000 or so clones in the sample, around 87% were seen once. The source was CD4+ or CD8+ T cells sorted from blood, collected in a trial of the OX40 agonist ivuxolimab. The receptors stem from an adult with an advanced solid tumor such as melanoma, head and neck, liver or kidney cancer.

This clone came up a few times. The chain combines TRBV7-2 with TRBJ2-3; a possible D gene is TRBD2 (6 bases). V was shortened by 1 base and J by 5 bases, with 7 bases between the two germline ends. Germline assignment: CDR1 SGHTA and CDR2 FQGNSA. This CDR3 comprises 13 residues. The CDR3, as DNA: TGTGCCAGCAGCTTAGGAGCGGGAGATACGCAGTATTTT. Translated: CASSLGAGDTQYF.

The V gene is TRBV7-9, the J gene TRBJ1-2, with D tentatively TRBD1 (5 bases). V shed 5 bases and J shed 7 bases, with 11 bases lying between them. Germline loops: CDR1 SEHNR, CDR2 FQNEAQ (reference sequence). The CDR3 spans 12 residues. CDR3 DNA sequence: TGTGCCAGCAGCCCGGGGACTTTTGGCTACACCTTC. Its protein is CASSPGTFGYTF.

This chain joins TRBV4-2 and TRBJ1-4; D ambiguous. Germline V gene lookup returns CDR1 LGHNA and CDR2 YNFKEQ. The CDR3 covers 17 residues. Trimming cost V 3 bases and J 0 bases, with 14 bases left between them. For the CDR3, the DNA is TGTGCCAGCAGCCAGGAAGGGCCTGGGGCAACTAATGAAAAACTGTTTTTT. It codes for CASSQEGPGATNEKLFF.

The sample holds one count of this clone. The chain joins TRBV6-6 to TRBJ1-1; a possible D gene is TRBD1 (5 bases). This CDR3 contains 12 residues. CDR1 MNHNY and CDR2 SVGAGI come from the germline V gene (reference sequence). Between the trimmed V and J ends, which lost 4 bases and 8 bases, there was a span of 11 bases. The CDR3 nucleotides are TGTGCCAGCAGTTCCTGGGACCTCGAAGCTTTCTTT. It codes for CASSSWDLEAFF.

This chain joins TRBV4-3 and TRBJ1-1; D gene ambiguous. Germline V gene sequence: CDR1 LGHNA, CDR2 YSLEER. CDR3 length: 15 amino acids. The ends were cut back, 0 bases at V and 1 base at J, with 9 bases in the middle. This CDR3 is CASSQDQGKNTEAFF. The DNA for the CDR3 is TGCGCCAGCAGCCAAGATCAAGGGAAGAACACTGAAGCTTTCTTT.

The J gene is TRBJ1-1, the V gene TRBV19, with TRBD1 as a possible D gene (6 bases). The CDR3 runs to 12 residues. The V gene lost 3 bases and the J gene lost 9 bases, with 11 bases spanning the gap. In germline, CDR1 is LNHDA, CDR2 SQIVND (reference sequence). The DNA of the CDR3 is TGTGCCAGTAGTATCGGACAGTCCCAAGCTTTCTTT. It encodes CASSIGQSQAFF. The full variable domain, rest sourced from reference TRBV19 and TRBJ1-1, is DGGITQSPKYLFRKEGQNVTLSCEQNLNHDAMYWYRQDPGQGLRLIYYSQIVNDFQKGDIAEGYSVSREKKESFPLTVTSAQKNPTAFYLCASSIGQSQAFFGQGTRLTVV.

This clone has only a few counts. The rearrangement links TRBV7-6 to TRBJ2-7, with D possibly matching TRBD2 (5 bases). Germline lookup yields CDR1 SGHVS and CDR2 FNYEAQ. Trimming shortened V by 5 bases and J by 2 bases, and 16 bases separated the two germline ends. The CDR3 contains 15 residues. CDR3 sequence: CASSPQLSGAYEQYF. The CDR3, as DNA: TGTGCCAGCAGCCCCCAGCTCTCCGGGGCCTACGAGCAGTACTTC.

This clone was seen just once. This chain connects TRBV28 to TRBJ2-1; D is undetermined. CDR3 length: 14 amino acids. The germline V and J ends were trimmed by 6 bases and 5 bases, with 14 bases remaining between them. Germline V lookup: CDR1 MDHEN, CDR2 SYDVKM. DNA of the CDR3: TGTGCCAGCAGCAGTGGTCTAGGGAACAATGAGCAGTTCTTC. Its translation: CASSSGLGNNEQFF.

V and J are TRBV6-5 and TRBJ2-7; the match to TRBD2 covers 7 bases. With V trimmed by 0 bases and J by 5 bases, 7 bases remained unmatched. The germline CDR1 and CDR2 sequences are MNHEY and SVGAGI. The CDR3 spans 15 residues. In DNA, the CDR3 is TGTGCCAGCAGTTACTCGGGGGGGAGTGCGAACGAGCAGTACTTC. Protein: CASSYSGGSANEQYF.

Here the CDR3 reads CASSWTGAGELFF. The CDR3 DNA reads TGCGCCAGCAGCTGGACAGGGGCCGGGGAGCTGTTTTTT. This chain links TRBV5-1 with TRBJ2-2; 9 nucleotides agree with TRBD1. V lost 3 bases and J lost 6; bases outside the gene matches: 0. There are 13 residues in the CDR3. Germline V gene lookup returns CDR1 SGHRS and CDR2 YFSETQ.

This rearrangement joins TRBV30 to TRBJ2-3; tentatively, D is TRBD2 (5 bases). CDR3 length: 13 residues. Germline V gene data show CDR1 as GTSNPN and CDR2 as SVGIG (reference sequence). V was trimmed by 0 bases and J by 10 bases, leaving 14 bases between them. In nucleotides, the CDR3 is TGTGCCTGGAGTGTACCTCTACTAGTGTCGCAGTATTTT. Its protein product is CAWSVPLLVSQYF. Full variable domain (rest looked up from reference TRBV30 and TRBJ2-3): SQTIHQWPATLVQPVGSPLSLECTVEGTSNPNLYWYRQAAGRGLQLLFYSVGIGQISSEVPQNLSASRPQDRQFILSSKKLLLSDSGFYLCAWSVPLLVSQYFGPGTRLTVL.

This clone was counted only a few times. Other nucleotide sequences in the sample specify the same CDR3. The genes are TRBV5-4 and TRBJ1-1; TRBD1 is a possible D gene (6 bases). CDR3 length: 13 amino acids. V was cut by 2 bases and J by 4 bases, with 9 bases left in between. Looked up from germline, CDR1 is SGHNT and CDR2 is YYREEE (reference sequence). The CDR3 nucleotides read TGTGCCAGCAGCTTTAGGGGGGGCACTGAAGCTTTCTTT. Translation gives CASSFRGGTEAFF.

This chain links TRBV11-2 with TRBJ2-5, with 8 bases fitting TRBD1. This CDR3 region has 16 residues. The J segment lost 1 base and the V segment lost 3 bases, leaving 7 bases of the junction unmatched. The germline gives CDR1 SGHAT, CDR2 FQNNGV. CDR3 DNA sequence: TGTGCCAGCAGCTTCAGATCACAGGGGGGCCAAGAGACCCAGTACTTC. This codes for CASSFRSQGGQETQYF.

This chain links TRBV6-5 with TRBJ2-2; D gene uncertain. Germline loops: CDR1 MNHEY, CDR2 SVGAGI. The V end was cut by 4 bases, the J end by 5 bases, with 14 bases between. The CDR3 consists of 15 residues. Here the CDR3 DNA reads TGTGCCAGCAGTTTGGAGCAGATGGGGACCGGGGAGCTGTTTTTT. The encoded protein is CASSLEQMGTGELFF.

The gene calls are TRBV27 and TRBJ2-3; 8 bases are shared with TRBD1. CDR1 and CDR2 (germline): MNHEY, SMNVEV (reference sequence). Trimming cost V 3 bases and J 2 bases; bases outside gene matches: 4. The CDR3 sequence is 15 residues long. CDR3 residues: CASSLLGQVTDTQYF. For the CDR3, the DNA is TGTGCCAGCAGTTTGTTGGGACAGGTCACAGATACGCAGTATTTT.

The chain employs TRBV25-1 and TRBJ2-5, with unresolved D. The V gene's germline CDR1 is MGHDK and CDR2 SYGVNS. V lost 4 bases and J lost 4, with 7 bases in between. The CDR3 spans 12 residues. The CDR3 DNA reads TGTGCCAGCAGTGCCTTGGGAGAGACCCAGTACTTC. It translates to CASSALGETQYF.

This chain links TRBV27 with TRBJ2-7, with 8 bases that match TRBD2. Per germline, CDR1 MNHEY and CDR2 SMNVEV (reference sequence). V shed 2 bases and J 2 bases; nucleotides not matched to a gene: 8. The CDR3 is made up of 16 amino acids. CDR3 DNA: TGTGCCAGCAGTTTAAATCCCAGCGGGGGCCCCTACGAGCAGTACTTC. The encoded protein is CASSLNPSGGPYEQYF.

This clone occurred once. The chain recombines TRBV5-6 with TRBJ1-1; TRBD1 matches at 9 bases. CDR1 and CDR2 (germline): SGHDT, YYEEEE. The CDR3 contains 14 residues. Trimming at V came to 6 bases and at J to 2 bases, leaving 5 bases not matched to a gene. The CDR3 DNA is TGTGCCAGCACCTGGACAGGGGTTAACACTGAAGCTTTCTTT. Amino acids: CASTWTGVNTEAFF.

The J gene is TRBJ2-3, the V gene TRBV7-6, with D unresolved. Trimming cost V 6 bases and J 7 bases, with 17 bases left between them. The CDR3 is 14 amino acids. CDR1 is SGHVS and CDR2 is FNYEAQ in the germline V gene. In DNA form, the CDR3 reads TGTGCCAGCAGTAAATGGACCTCCGACAATACGCAGTATTTT. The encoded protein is CASSKWTSDNTQYF.

DNA for the CDR3: TGTGCCAGCAGTGGAGGACAGAGCAATCAGCCCCAGCATTTT. It specifies CASSGGQSNQPQHF. The J gene is TRBJ1-5, the V gene TRBV6-1; D might be TRBD1 (6 bases). Trimming stripped 4 bases from V and 1 base from J, with 8 bases between. Germline V gene lookup returns CDR1 MNHNS and CDR2 SASEGT. CDR3 length equals 14 residues.

Here the CDR3 reads CASSKGQGIYNEQFF. The DNA of the CDR3 is TGTGCCAGTAGTAAAGGACAGGGGATATACAATGAGCAGTTCTTC. V is TRBV19 and J is TRBJ2-1; 9 bases line up with TRBD1. In germline, CDR1 is LNHDA, CDR2 SQIVND (reference sequence). The length of the CDR3 is 15 residues. The ends lost 4 bases at V and 4 bases at J; junction bases unmatched: 5.

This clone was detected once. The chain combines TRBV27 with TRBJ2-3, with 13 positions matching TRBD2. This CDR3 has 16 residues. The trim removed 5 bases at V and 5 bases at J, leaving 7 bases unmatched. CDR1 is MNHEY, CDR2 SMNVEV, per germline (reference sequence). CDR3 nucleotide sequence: TGTGCCAGCAGTAGCCAACTAGCGGGAGGGGTAGATACGCAGTATTTT. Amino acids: CASSSQLAGGVDTQYF.

In nucleotides, the CDR3 is TGTGCCAGCAGCTTAGCAGGGCAGAATTCACCCCTCCACTTT. This codes for CASSLAGQNSPLHF. The chain carries TRBV7-6 and TRBJ1-6, with no clear D. The V end was cut by 0 bases, the J end by 7 bases, with 7 bases between. The CDR3 totals 14 residues. Germline CDR1 is SGHVS and CDR2 is FNYEAQ.

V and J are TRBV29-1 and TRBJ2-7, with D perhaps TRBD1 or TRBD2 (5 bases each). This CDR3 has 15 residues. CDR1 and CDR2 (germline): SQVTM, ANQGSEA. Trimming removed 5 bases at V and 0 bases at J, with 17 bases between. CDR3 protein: CSVIAAGTLSYEQYF. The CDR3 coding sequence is TGCAGCGTTATCGCCGCCGGGACCCTCTCCTACGAGCAGTACTTC.

CDR3 bases: TGTGCCAGCAGGGGTATGGGCACTGAAGCTTTCTTT. Residues: CASRGMGTEAFF. The genes are TRBV6-5 and TRBJ1-1; D gene unclear. V was shortened by 6 bases and J by 4 bases, with 9 bases between the two germline ends. Germline V gene sequence: CDR1 MNHEY, CDR2 SVGAGI. CDR3 length: 12 residues.

CDR3 nucleotides: TGTGCCAGCAGCCGAGAGCCCGGGACAGGGCCTATGACCCAGTACTTC. It translates to CASSREPGTGPMTQYF. The genes are TRBV5-5 and TRBJ2-5, with 9 bases fitting TRBD1. Germline V CDR1 and CDR2: SGHKS, YYEKEE (reference sequence). The V gene end was trimmed by 4 bases and the J gene end by 7 bases; junction bases not matched to a gene: 14. This CDR3 has 16 amino acids. The full variable domain, in which reference TRBV5-5 and TRBJ2-5 provide the parts outside the CDR3, is DAGVTQSPTHLIKTRGQQVTLRCSPISGHKSVSWYQQVLGQGPQFIFQYYEKEERGRGNFPDRFSARQFPNYSSELNVNALLLGDSALYLCASSREPGTGPMTQYFGPGTRLLVL.

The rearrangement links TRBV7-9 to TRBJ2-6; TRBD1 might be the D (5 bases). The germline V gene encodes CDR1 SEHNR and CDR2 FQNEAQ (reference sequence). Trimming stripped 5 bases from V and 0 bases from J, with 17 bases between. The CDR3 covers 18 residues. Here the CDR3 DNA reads TGTGCCAGCAGCCCCCTCTCCACAGGCGGCTCTGGGGCCAACGTCCTGACTTTC. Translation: CASSPLSTGGSGANVLTF.

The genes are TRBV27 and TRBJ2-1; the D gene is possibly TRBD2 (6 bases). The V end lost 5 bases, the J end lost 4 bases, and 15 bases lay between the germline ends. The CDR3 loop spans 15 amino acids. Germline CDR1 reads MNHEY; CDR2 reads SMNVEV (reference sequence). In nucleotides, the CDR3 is TGTGCCAGCAGTCCGGGACTGAGACGATACAATGAGCAGTTCTTC. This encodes CASSPGLRRYNEQFF.

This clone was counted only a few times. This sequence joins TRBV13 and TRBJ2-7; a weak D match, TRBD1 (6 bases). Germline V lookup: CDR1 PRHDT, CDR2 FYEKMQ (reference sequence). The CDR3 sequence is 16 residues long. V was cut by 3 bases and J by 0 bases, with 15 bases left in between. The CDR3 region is CASSLTGTLSSYEQYF. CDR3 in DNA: TGTGCCAGCAGCTTGACCGGGACATTAAGCTCCTACGAGCAGTACTTC.